This passage covers 23 T cell receptor beta chains from one sample sequenced in a study of cytomegalovirus exposure and HLA in healthy donors. Both 60 Vbeta primers and 13 Jbeta primers went into the PCR. Assay: immunoSEQ multiplex PCR; the TCRdb copy retains only in-frame clones and omits some. The sample yields 30,000 to 45,000 clones, more than 65% seen once. Sequenced: PBMCs. The receptors were sampled from a woman aged 18-30 years in good health and CMV-seronegative.

The chain has TRBV19 and TRBJ1-4; possible D gene TRBD1, 6 bases. Trimming left V 6 bases short and J 6 bases short, with 11 bases between. CDR1 is LNHDA and CDR2 is SQIVND in the germline V gene (reference sequence). CDR3 size: 13 residues. The DNA of the CDR3 is TGTGCCAGTAGATCCAGGGGTGATGAAAAACTGTTTTTT. It is translated as CASRSRGDEKLFF.

J is TRBJ1-1 and V is TRBV7-3; 8 bases agree with TRBD1. The CDR3 covers 15 residues. Germline V gene sequence: CDR1 SGHTA, CDR2 FQGTGA. V was pared by 5 bases and J by 5 bases, with 10 bases of the junction left unmatched. CDR3 amino acids: CASSKGRGRNTEAFF. CDR3 nucleotides: TGTGCCAGCAGCAAAGGCAGGGGGCGGAATACTGAAGCTTTCTTT.

V gene TRBV29-1 combines with J gene TRBJ2-5; a possible D gene is TRBD2 (6 bases). The DNA end is more similar to TRBJ2-7, so the J call may be wrong. Germline V CDR1 and CDR2: SQVTM, ANQGSEA. The CDR3 length is 14 residues. CDR3 amino acids: CSVAVAVNTYEQYF. Written as DNA, the CDR3 is TGCAGCGTTGCGGTAGCGGTAAATACCTACGAGCAGTACTTC.

The V and J genes are TRBV19 and TRBJ2-7; tentative D call: TRBD2 (5 bases). The length of the CDR3 is 15 residues. V lost 4 bases, J lost 4 bases, and 17 bases lay in between. Looked up from germline, CDR1 is LNHDA and CDR2 is SQIVND (reference sequence). Written as DNA, the CDR3 is TGTGCCAGTAGTAACCTTTTGGGAGCAGCTTACGAGCAGTACTTC. Residues: CASSNLLGAAYEQYF.

The chain carries TRBV6-1 and TRBJ1-2; tentatively, D is TRBD1 (5 bases). CDR1 and CDR2 (germline): MNHNS, SASEGT. Deletions cut 6 bases from V and 4 bases from J, with 12 bases between. The CDR3 covers 13 residues. The CDR3 sequence: CASRGTGLYGYTF. The CDR3 bases are TGTGCCAGCAGAGGGACGGGACTCTATGGCTACACCTTC.

The gene calls are TRBV6-5 and TRBJ1-6; D remains ambiguous. The CDR3 is 15 amino acids. The germline V gene encodes CDR1 MNHEY and CDR2 SVGAGI. The germline V and J ends were trimmed by 6 bases and 8 bases, with 17 bases remaining between them. This CDR3 reads CASRRVFLRDSPLHF. The CDR3 bases are TGTGCCAGCAGGCGGGTCTTCCTCCGGGATTCACCCCTCCACTTT.

Here the CDR3 DNA reads TGTGCCAGCAGCGTAGATGAGCGTTGGCTAGGGACATCGAACACCGGGGAGCTGTTTTTT. Translated: CASSVDERWLGTSNTGELFF. The genes are TRBV9 and TRBJ2-2, with D perhaps TRBD1 (6 bases). V was shortened by 0 bases and J by 0 bases, with 21 bases between the two germline ends. Germline assignment: CDR1 SGDLS and CDR2 YYNGEE. The CDR3 totals 20 residues.

The CDR3 nucleotides read TGCGCCAGCAGCCAAGAGACGGGATACTCCTACGAGCAGTACTTC. The encoded protein is CASSQETGYSYEQYF. V and J are TRBV4-3 and TRBJ2-7, with a possible D match to TRBD2 (5 bases). From germline, CDR1 is LGHNA and CDR2 YSLEER. Trimming removed 0 bases at V and 0 bases at J, with 9 bases between. The CDR3 is 15 amino acids.

This sequence joins TRBV10-3 and TRBJ1-5; TRBD1 agrees at 9 bases. V was pared by 4 bases and J by 4 bases, with 5 bases of the junction left unmatched. Germline V gives CDR1 ENHRY, CDR2 SYGVKD. CDR3 length: 15 residues. Written as DNA, the CDR3 is TGTGCCATCAGTGTTGGACAGGGGAATAATCAGCCCCAGCATTTT. Protein sequence: CAISVGQGNNQPQHF.

The chain recombines TRBV27 with TRBJ1-4, with D possibly being TRBD1 (5 bases). CDR1 is MNHEY and CDR2 is SMNVEV in the germline V gene (reference sequence). The CDR3 has 14 amino acids. V lost 0 bases, J lost 7 bases, and 9 bases lay in between. The CDR3 loop is CASSLSGRVEKLFF. DNA for the CDR3: TGTGCCAGCAGTTTATCGGGCAGGGTTGAAAAACTGTTTTTT.

This chain links TRBV28 with TRBJ2-1; TRBD2 agrees at 8 bases. The CDR3 spans 15 residues. CDR1 is MDHEN, CDR2 SYDVKM, per germline. The V segment lost 8 bases and the J segment 1 base; nucleotides outside the gene matches: 7. The CDR3 loop reads CASRLAGASYNEQFF. The CDR3 DNA follows: TGTGCCAGCCGGCTAGCGGGCGCGTCCTACAATGAGCAGTTCTTC.

A remark on this clone: The junction departs from the called germline gene at one end, perhaps through a read error. V gene TRBV4-2 combines with J gene TRBJ1-2; 8 bases map to TRBD1. The CDR3 has 16 residues. Germline V gene lookup returns CDR1 LGHNA and CDR2 YNFKEQ. Written as DNA, the CDR3 is TGTGCCAGCAGCCAAGATAGGCAGGGGGCGCGGTATGGCTACCCCTTC. It encodes CASSQDRQGARYGYPF.

The chain carries TRBV4-1 and TRBJ2-3, with 7 bases identical to TRBD1. CDR1 and CDR2 (germline): MGHRA, YSYEKL. CDR3 length: 15 amino acids. The junction had 9 bases not matched to a gene; V was cut back by 7 bases and J by 2 bases. This CDR3 is CASNPDRVDTDTQYF. CDR3 sequence (DNA): TGCGCCAGCAACCCCGACAGGGTGGACACAGATACGCAGTATTTT.

The rearrangement links TRBV6-4 to TRBJ1-1; D remains unclear. Trimming shortened V by 4 bases and J by 2 bases, and 8 bases separated the two germline ends. This CDR3 is built from 13 residues. Germline-derived CDR1 and CDR2 are MRHNA and SNTAGT. This CDR3 is CASSGEINTEAFF. The CDR3 nucleotides read TGTGCCAGCAGTGGCGAGATTAACACTGAAGCTTTCTTT.

The chain recombines TRBV29-1 with TRBJ2-7, with 8 bases identical to TRBD1. After removal of 4 bases from V and 5 bases from J, the junction contained 4 bases not matched to a gene. In germline, CDR1 is SQVTM, CDR2 ANQGSEA. The CDR3 sequence is 12 residues long. CDR3 DNA: TGCAGCGTTGGAGGACAGGGCCACGAGCAGTACTTC. Residues: CSVGGQGHEQYF.

The genes are TRBV9 and TRBJ1-5; D is perhaps TRBD1 (5 bases). In germline, CDR1 is SGDLS, CDR2 YYNGEE. This CDR3 is 14 amino acids long. The V end was cut by 3 bases, the J end by 5 bases, with 12 bases between. The CDR3 reads CASSEQGLDQPQHF. CDR3 DNA: TGTGCCAGCAGCGAGCAGGGTCTAGATCAGCCCCAGCATTTT.

The rearrangement links TRBV7-9 to TRBJ2-4, with TRBD2 matching 7 bases. Losses at the gene ends were 4 bases for V and 0 bases for J; bases not matched to a gene: 6. CDR1 and CDR2 from the germline V gene are SEHNR and FQNEAQ (reference sequence). There are 16 residues in the CDR3. CDR3 in DNA: TGTGCCAGCAGCTCTCTAGCGGCTTTAGCCAAAAACATTCAGTACTTC. It is translated as CASSSLAALAKNIQYF.

The chain has TRBV4-2 and TRBJ2-5; 7 bases align to TRBD1. The J call is doubtful: the DNA matches TRBJ2-7 better. The CDR3 contains 17 residues. Germline V gene lookup returns CDR1 LGHNA and CDR2 YNFKEQ. This CDR3 reads CASSQSPSQGPSYEQYF. For the CDR3, the DNA is TGTGCCAGCAGCCAAAGTCCCTCACAGGGGCCTTCCTACGAGCAGTACTTC.

The CDR3 nucleotides read TGTGCCAGCAGCCAAGGAGGGAACTATGGCTACACCTTC. Residues: CASSQGGNYGYTF. The genes are TRBV14 and TRBJ1-2; D gene uncertain. Germline V gives CDR1 SGHDN, CDR2 FVKESK. Trimming cost V 1 base and J 2 bases, with 5 bases left between them. The CDR3 has 13 amino acids.

Remarks on this clone: This sample includes further DNA sequences coding for the same CDR3. The CDR3 is CASSLAPGSTDTQYF. For the CDR3, the DNA is TGTGCCAGCAGCTTGGCCCCAGGGAGCACAGATACGCAGTATTTT. The rearrangement uses TRBV7-3 and TRBJ2-3; TRBD1 is a possible D gene (5 bases). The CDR3 extends over 15 amino acids. V dropped 3 bases and J dropped 0 bases, with 10 bases sitting between them. CDR1 and CDR2 from the germline V gene are SGHTA and FQGTGA.

The chain links TRBV5-6 to TRBJ2-1; 9 nucleotides line up with TRBD2. Trimming took 1 base from V and 3 from J; bases not matched to a gene: 2. The CDR3 totals 15 residues. Germline CDR1 reads SGHDT; CDR2 reads YYEEEE. Here the CDR3 reads CASSLRSGGYNEQFF. The DNA for the CDR3 is TGTGCCAGCAGCTTGCGTAGCGGGGGCTACAATGAGCAGTTCTTC. Full variable domain (missing parts from reference TRBV5-6 and TRBJ2-1): DAGVTQSPTHLIKTRGQQVTLRCSPKSGHDTVSWYQQALGQGPQFIFQYYEEEERQRGNFPDRFSGHQFPNYSSELNVNALLLGDSALYLCASSLRSGGYNEQFFGPGTRLTVL.

This clone has only a few counts. J is TRBJ2-7 and V is TRBV6-1, with TRBD1 matching over 10 bases. Germline V gives CDR1 MNHNS, CDR2 SASEGT. This CDR3 is 16 amino acids long. Trimming took 4 bases from V and 3 from J; bases not matched to a gene: 9. The CDR3 nucleotides read TGTGCCAGCAGTGGATCGACCGGGACAGGGGACTACGAGCAGTACTTC. This codes for CASSGSTGTGDYEQYF.

The rearrangement joins TRBV5-1 to TRBJ2-5; possible D gene TRBD1, 5 bases. Germline V gives CDR1 SGHRS, CDR2 YFSETQ. V shed 7 bases and J shed 5 bases, with 9 bases lying between them. CDR3 length equals 11 residues. The CDR3 sequence is CASSPGETQYF. In nucleotides, the CDR3 is TGCGCCAGCTCTCCAGGGGAGACCCAGTACTTC.